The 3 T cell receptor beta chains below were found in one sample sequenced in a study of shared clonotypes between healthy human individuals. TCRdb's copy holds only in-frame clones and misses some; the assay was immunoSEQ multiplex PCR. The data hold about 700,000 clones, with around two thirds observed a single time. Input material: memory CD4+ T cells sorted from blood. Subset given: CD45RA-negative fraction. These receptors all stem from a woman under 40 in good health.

CDR3 amino acids: CASSAGNTEAFF. In nucleotides, the CDR3 is TGTGCCAGCAGTGCGGGGAACACTGAAGCTTTCTTT. J is TRBJ1-1 and V is TRBV28; no definite D call. Germline V gene data show CDR1 as MDHEN and CDR2 as SYDVKM. The CDR3 sequence is 12 residues long. Trimming removed 5 bases from V and 1 base from J, with 5 bases in between.

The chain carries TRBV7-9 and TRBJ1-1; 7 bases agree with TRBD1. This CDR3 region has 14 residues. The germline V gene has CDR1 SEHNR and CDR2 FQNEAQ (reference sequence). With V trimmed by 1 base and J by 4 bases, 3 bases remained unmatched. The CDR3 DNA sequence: TGTGCCAGCAGCTTAGGAGGGGGCAGCACTGAAGCTTTCTTT. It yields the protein CASSLGGGSTEAFF.

The CDR3 sequence is CASKVGSDQPQHF. The CDR3 region has the DNA TGTGCCAGCAAGGTGGGCAGTGATCAGCCCCAGCATTTT. The chain uses TRBV28 and TRBJ1-5; D unclear. Germline V CDR1 and CDR2: MDHEN, SYDVKM. This CDR3 comprises 13 residues. Trimming shortened V by 7 bases and J by 5 bases, and 12 bases separated the two germline ends.